This T cell receptor (beta chain) was captured in a study of blood T cell repertoires in COVID-19. In the original processing: Nucleated cell number was recorded as an estimate derived from reference gene primer amplification. The protocol was immunoSEQ multiplex PCR, while the TCRdb copy is restricted to in-frame clones and leaves out a portion. The DNA gave D and trimming, while V, J and clone size come from that table. Here the sample spans 330,000 or so clones, 88% being singletons. CDR1 and CDR2 (germline): MDHEN, SYDVKM. V was clipped by 0 bases and J by 6 bases; unmatched bases: 3. This CDR3 is 14 amino acids long. Participant-reported clinical history was the basis for cohort assignment.

The receptor was isolated from a woman under 40 who had been exposed to COVID-19. The sequenced material came from PBMCs or T cells enriched from blood (not recorded which). V gene TRBV28 combines with J gene TRBJ2-3; the match to TRBD2 covers 7 bases. CDR3 in amino acids: CASSLWVGGDTQYF. CDR3 coding DNA: TGTGCCAGCAGTTTATGGGTGGGGGGGGATACGCAGTATTTT. The full variable domain, its missing parts supplied by reference TRBV28 and TRBJ2-3, is DVKVTQSSRYLVKRTGEKVFLECVQDMDHENMFWYRQDPGLGLRLIYFSYDVKMKEKGDIPEGYSVSREKKERFSLILESASTNQTSMYLCASSLWVGGDTQYFGPGTRLTVL.